The TCR beta chain under discussion was sequenced for a study of shared clonotypes between healthy human individuals. Data came from immunoSEQ multiplex PCR; TCRdb stores just in-frame clones and leaves some out. Among 2,500,000 or so clones, roughly 93% were seen once, and the ten largest hold about 0.39%. V gave up 0 bases and J gave up 3 bases, with 10 bases separating them. The CDR3 has 15 amino acids. The V gene's germline CDR1 is SGHRS and CDR2 YFSETQ. This receptor was obtained from a man aged 18 to 29 in good health. Some clones in this sample may be carry-over from other donors' samples. The V call is TRBV5-1, the J call TRBJ1-5; TRBD1 might be the D (6 bases). Material: naive CD4+ T cells from PBMCs. Specified subset: CD45RA+ positively selected. The CDR3 nucleotides are TGCGCCAGCAGCTTGGGCACAGGGCTCAATCAGCCCCAGCATTTT. This codes for CASSLGTGLNQPQHF.